One T cell receptor (beta chain) is described in this entry. What it recognizes is unknown. The CDR3 covers 15 residues. CDR1 is PRHDT, CDR2 FYEKMQ, per germline (reference sequence). V lost 0 bases and J 6 bases, leaving 11 bases between the germline ends. The record originates from a study of identical twins. One entry per CDR3 protein results from TCRdb running MiXCR on the 5' RACE reads. The repertoire holds some 760,000 distinct CDR3 sequences, 18% seen once, with around 13% in the top ten. Findings and limits, study-wide: Beta out-of-frame sequences showed weaker excess sharing between twins.

These data also featured in a second study, about T cells expressing NK-cell markers. From that second work: Each TCR beta repertoire originated in sorted T cells that were CD3+CD56+NKG2C+, CD3+CD56+NKG2C- or CD3+CD56-NKG2C+. Seropositivity for HCMV was found in seven of the eight sequenced donors, with one seronegative. A handful of donors showed these clonotypes also leading the CD3+CD56-NKG2C+ fraction.

The receptor comes from a woman under 30 in good health. The V call is TRBV13, the J call TRBJ2-2; tentatively, D is TRBD2 (6 bases). Sequencing was done on a sample of PBMCs. The CDR3 protein is CASSLGLRGSGELFF. CDR3 DNA sequence: TGTGCCAGCAGCTTAGGCCTGCGGGGATCCGGGGAGCTGTTTTTT.